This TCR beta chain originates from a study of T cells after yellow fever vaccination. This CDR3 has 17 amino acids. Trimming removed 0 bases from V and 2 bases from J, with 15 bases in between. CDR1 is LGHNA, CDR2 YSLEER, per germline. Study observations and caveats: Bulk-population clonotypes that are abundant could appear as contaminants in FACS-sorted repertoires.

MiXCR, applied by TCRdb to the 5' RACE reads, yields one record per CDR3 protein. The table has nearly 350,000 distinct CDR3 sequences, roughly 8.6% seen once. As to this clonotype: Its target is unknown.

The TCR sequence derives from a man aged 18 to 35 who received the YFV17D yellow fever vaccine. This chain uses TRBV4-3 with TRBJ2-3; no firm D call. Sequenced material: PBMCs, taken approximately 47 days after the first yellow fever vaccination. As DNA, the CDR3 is TGCGCCAGCAGCCAAGATAAGGCTAGTGATCTCACAGATACGCAGTATTTT. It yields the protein CASSQDKASDLTDTQYF.